One and the same sample provided the 22 T cell receptor beta chains below, sequenced in a study of T cell changes during pregnancy in multiple sclerosis. Profiling relied on immunoSEQ multiplex PCR, and the TCRdb table lists in-frame clones only, not all of them. The sample holds 16,000 or so clones, roughly 96% seen once. The sample in question was peripheral blood, obtained in the third trimester of pregnancy. Source of these receptors: a female donor with multiple sclerosis, enrolled in a pregnancy study.

The chain combines TRBV27 with TRBJ2-7; 8 nucleotides agree with TRBD1. The CDR3 length is 13 residues. CDR1 MNHEY and CDR2 SMNVEV come from the germline V gene (reference sequence). With V trimmed by 3 bases and J by 7 bases, 5 bases remained unmatched. The CDR3 DNA sequence: TGTGCCAGCAGTTTTCCAGGGGGCGCAGAGCAGTACTTC. Amino acids: CASSFPGGAEQYF.

This chain uses TRBV19 with TRBJ2-2; D remains ambiguous. Germline V gene lookup returns CDR1 LNHDA and CDR2 SQIVND (reference sequence). CDR3 length: 16 amino acids. With 3 bases removed from V and 3 bases from J, the gap between germline ends came to 14 bases. This chain's CDR3 is CASSIKTGWDTGELFF. In DNA form, the CDR3 reads TGTGCCAGTAGTATCAAAACCGGGTGGGACACCGGGGAGCTGTTTTTT.

The V call is TRBV6-5, the J call TRBJ2-1; 9 bases line up with TRBD2. The CDR3 loop spans 15 amino acids. Germline lookup yields CDR1 MNHEY and CDR2 SVGAGI. V trimming: 0 bases; J trimming: 8 bases; junction bases outside the gene matches: 5. The CDR3 sequence: CASSYSASGIDEQFF. The CDR3 DNA reads as TGTGCCAGCAGTTACTCGGCTAGCGGGATCGATGAGCAGTTCTTC.

The genes are TRBV7-2 and TRBJ1-6; D is undetermined. Germline CDR1 and CDR2: SGHTA and FQGNSA. V dropped 0 bases and J dropped 9 bases, with 15 bases sitting between them. This CDR3 is built from 16 residues. CDR3 protein: CASSLASGRATSPLHF. The CDR3 DNA follows: TGTGCCAGCAGCTTAGCGTCGGGGAGGGCAACTTCACCCCTCCACTTT. The full variable domain, its missing parts supplied by reference TRBV7-2 and TRBJ1-6, is GAGVSQSPSNKVTEKGKDVELRCDPISGHTALYWYRQSLGQGLEFLIYFQGNSAPDKSGLPSDRFSAERTGGSVSTLTIQRTQQEDSAVYLCASSLASGRATSPLHFGNGTRLTVT.

V and J are TRBV27 and TRBJ1-4, with no clear D. The germline gives CDR1 MNHEY, CDR2 SMNVEV (reference sequence). This CDR3 has 13 residues. V dropped 5 bases and J dropped 8 bases, with 12 bases sitting between them. As DNA, the CDR3 is TGTGCCAGCAGTCGACCTAACGGGGAAAAACTGTTTTTT. It yields the protein CASSRPNGEKLFF. The variable domain in full, completed from reference TRBV27 and TRBJ1-4, reads EAQVTQNPRYLITVTGKKLTVTCSQNMNHEYMSWYRQDPGLGLRQIYYSMNVEVTDKGDVPEGYKVSRKEKRNFPLILESPSPNQTSLYFCASSRPNGEKLFFGSGTQLSVL.

The table lists this clone with a few counts. This chain joins TRBV4-1 and TRBJ1-3; TRBD1 might be the D (5 bases). V was cut by 5 bases and J by 4 bases, with 6 bases left in between. This CDR3 has 12 amino acids. Germline assignment: CDR1 MGHRA and CDR2 YSYEKL. The CDR3 is CASSAGGNTIYF. CDR3 nucleotides: TGCGCCAGCAGCGCAGGGGGAAACACCATATATTTT.

The V and J genes are TRBV4-3 and TRBJ1-1, with a weak D call TRBD1 (5 bases). V was clipped by 0 bases and J by 3 bases, with 14 bases between them. Germline-derived CDR1 and CDR2 are LGHNA and YSLEER. The CDR3 covers 16 residues. The CDR3 coding sequence is TGCGCCAGCAGCCAAGAGGCAGGGCCGGTAGACACTGAAGCTTTCTTT. It is translated as CASSQEAGPVDTEAFF.

The CDR3 reads CASSPGGGFSYEQYF. As DNA, the CDR3 is TGTGCCAGCAGCCCCGGGGGGGGGTTCTCCTACGAGCAGTACTTC. The chain joins TRBV7-2 to TRBJ2-7, with 8 bases identical to TRBD2. After removal of 5 bases from V and 0 bases from J, the junction contained 6 bases not matched to a gene. Germline assignment: CDR1 SGHTA and CDR2 FQGNSA. The CDR3 is 15 residues long.

The chain uses TRBV19 and TRBJ1-4; no reliable D call. V was cut by 7 bases and J by 8 bases, with 17 bases left in between. The CDR3 totals 14 residues. Germline CDR1 LNHDA, CDR2 SQIVND (reference sequence). CDR3: CASKPGAGREKLFF. The CDR3 nucleotides read TGTGCCAGTAAACCCGGTGCGGGCCGGGAAAAACTGTTTTTT.

This chain uses TRBV19 with TRBJ2-5; 8 bases line up with TRBD1. The CDR3 is 12 amino acids. The germline CDR1 and CDR2 sequences are LNHDA and SQIVND (reference sequence). J was trimmed by 6 bases and V by 8 bases; bases with no gene match: 5. The CDR3: CASGGQGKTQYF. CDR3 coding DNA: TGTGCCAGTGGCGGACAGGGAAAGACCCAGTACTTC.

The chain combines TRBV10-3 with TRBJ1-2; D gene ambiguous. CDR3 length: 15 amino acids. The V end lost 0 bases, the J end lost 6 bases, and 14 bases lay between the germline ends. The germline CDR1 and CDR2 sequences are ENHRY and SYGVKD. DNA of the CDR3: TGTGCCATCAGTGAGTCGTACAGCTCGGTAGATGGCTACACCTTC. This translates into CAISESYSSVDGYTF.

The genes are TRBV15 and TRBJ2-2; D is undetermined. From germline, CDR1 is LNHNV and CDR2 YYDKDF (reference sequence). The length of the CDR3 is 13 residues. Trimming took 1 base from V and 4 from J, leaving 4 bases between them. For the CDR3, the DNA is TGTGCCACCAGCAGAGTCGGCACCGGGGAGCTGTTTTTT. Its translation: CATSRVGTGELFF.

This clone was seen a single time. The genes are TRBV4-2 and TRBJ2-5, with 9 bases aligning to TRBD1. Germline trimming cut 4 bases from V and 3 bases from J; bases unmatched to any gene: 12. Germline lookup yields CDR1 LGHNA and CDR2 YNFKEQ. The CDR3 has 17 residues. The CDR3 loop reads CASSPLTGQGIEETQYF. For the CDR3, the DNA is TGTGCCAGCAGCCCCCTTACGGGACAGGGAATCGAAGAGACCCAGTACTTC.

V is TRBV5-8 and J is TRBJ1-2; unclear D gene. Trimming took 4 bases from V and 8 from J, leaving 12 bases between them. CDR3 length: 12 amino acids. CDR1 is SGHTS, CDR2 YDEGEE, per germline. The CDR3 nucleotides are TGTGCCAGCAGCCCTTCCCTCAGGGGCTACACCTTC. Encoded protein: CASSPSLRGYTF.

The CDR3: CASSPLTGNTGELFF. DNA of the CDR3: TGCGCCAGCAGCCCCTTGACAGGGAACACCGGGGAGCTGTTTTTT. The chain uses TRBV5-1 and TRBJ2-2; a possible D gene is TRBD1 (6 bases). Germline CDR1 reads SGHRS; CDR2 reads YFSETQ. Between the trimmed V and J ends, which lost 4 bases and 1 base, there was a span of 11 bases. This CDR3 is 15 amino acids long.

This clone was recorded only once. The chain combines TRBV5-1 with TRBJ1-2; tentatively, D is TRBD1 (5 bases). The CDR3 spans 13 residues. Trimming removed 3 bases at V and 1 base at J, with 7 bases between. Germline V gene data show CDR1 as SGHRS and CDR2 as YFSETQ. The CDR3 region has the DNA TGCGCCAGCAGCTGGACAATTAACTATGGCTACACCTTC. Amino acid sequence: CASSWTINYGYTF.

The chain links TRBV4-1 to TRBJ1-4; TRBD1 agrees at 9 bases. The germline V gene encodes CDR1 MGHRA and CDR2 YSYEKL. J gave up 7 bases and V 1 base, and 7 bases lay outside the gene matches. This CDR3 is built from 16 residues. The CDR3 here is CASSQVPGQGIEKLFF. DNA for the CDR3: TGCGCCAGCAGCCAAGTGCCGGGACAGGGCATTGAAAAACTGTTTTTT.

CDR3 in DNA: TGCAGCGCCGGGGTAGACACTGAAGCTTTCTTT. This encodes CSAGVDTEAFF. V usage is TRBV29-1 and J usage is TRBJ1-1; D ambiguous. V lost 7 bases and J lost 3, with 9 bases in between. The CDR3 covers 11 residues. Looked up from germline, CDR1 is SQVTM and CDR2 is ANQGSEA.

This rearrangement joins TRBV29-1 to TRBJ1-1; 8 bases fit TRBD1. Losses at the gene ends were 8 bases for V and 4 bases for J; bases not matched to a gene: 9. The CDR3 consists of 13 residues. Germline assignment: CDR1 SQVTM and CDR2 ANQGSEA. The CDR3 loop reads CSTPGQGGTEAFF. In DNA form, the CDR3 reads TGCAGCACCCCAGGACAGGGAGGCACTGAAGCTTTCTTT.

The V call is TRBV11-3, the J call TRBJ1-1, with 9 bases aligning to TRBD1. CDR1 is SGHNT, CDR2 YENEEA, per germline. The trim removed 4 bases at V and 1 base at J, leaving 13 bases unmatched. The CDR3 sequence is 18 residues long. The CDR3 here is CASSSDSDRGKPNTEAFF. The CDR3 DNA is TGTGCCAGCAGCTCGGATTCGGACAGGGGAAAACCGAACACTGAAGCTTTCTTT.

The chain recombines TRBV15 with TRBJ2-2, with 12 positions matching TRBD2. Germline V lookup: CDR1 LNHNV, CDR2 YYDKDF (reference sequence). This CDR3 region has 16 residues. V lost 3 bases and J lost 6; bases outside the gene matches: 5. CDR3 DNA sequence: TGTGCCACCAGCAGGACTAGCGGGAGAGGGGCCGGGGAGCTGTTTTTT. Translating it yields CATSRTSGRGAGELFF.

V and J are TRBV2 and TRBJ2-1, with D possibly matching TRBD1 (5 bases). Trimming removed 10 bases from V and 8 bases from J, with 12 bases in between. The CDR3 runs 11 residues. Germline assignment: CDR1 SNHLY and CDR2 FYNNEI. This CDR3 reads CATTVRDEQFF. CDR3 coding DNA: TGTGCCACGACCGTCAGGGATGAGCAGTTCTTC.